Described below is a single TCR beta chain sequence and its context. This entry is derived from a study of blood T cell repertoires in COVID-19. Clones were sequenced by immunoSEQ multiplex PCR, and TCRdb holds only the in-frame ones, with some missing. Here the sample spans 300,000 to 400,000 clones, 80% to 90% being singletons. The V gene's germline CDR1 is MNHEY and CDR2 SVGEGT. The V and J ends lost 0 bases and 0 bases respectively, with 11 bases between them. The CDR3 has 16 amino acids. Each participant's cohort was designated according to participant-reported clinical history. This clonotype was obtained from a woman in her forties with acute COVID-19. The V and J genes are TRBV6-2 or TRBV6-3 and TRBJ1-1; no clear D. The sequenced material came from PBMCs or T cells enriched from blood (not recorded which). The chain's CDR3 is CASSYSIQTMNTEAFF. CDR3 DNA: TGTGCCAGCAGTTACTCGATACAGACCATGAACACTGAAGCTTTCTTT.